This T cell receptor beta chain was found in a study of cytomegalovirus exposure and HLA in healthy donors. V was pared by 7 bases and J by 7 bases, with 7 bases of the junction left unmatched. The CDR3 runs 13 residues. The germline gives CDR1 LNHDA, CDR2 SQIVND (reference sequence). The primer mix had 60 Vbeta and 13 Jbeta primers. The assay was immunoSEQ multiplex PCR, and TCRdb's table has in-frame clones only and misses some. The data contain almost 200,000 clones, about 76% of them seen just once; the ten biggest clones take up about 0.37%. Concerning this clone: Antigen specificity is unknown.

Whole-study findings and limits: The authors listed over 150 TCR beta chains as cytomegalovirus-associated. Most CMV-associated TCR beta chains appeared HLA-restricted in a later analysis.

This sequence originates from a male donor in good health and CMV-seropositive. V gene TRBV19 combines with J gene TRBJ1-3; 7 bases line up with TRBD1. What was sequenced was PBMCs. This CDR3 reads CASIHRGTNTIYF. Here the CDR3 DNA reads TGTGCCAGTATTCACAGGGGTACGAACACCATATATTTT.